This entry lists 13 T cell receptor beta chains sequenced from one sample in a study of patients and donors after allogeneic stem cell transplantation. In TCRdb, the RT-PCR reads were re-called with MiXCR into one record per CDR3 protein. Among about a million distinct CDR3 sequences listed, roughly 18% were seen once. The source material was blood, either unsorted or a sorted T cell fraction (not recorded which). These receptors were taken from a human donor who was either an allogeneic HSCT recipient or a stem cell or donor lymphocyte infusion donor (not recorded which). It is not recorded whose cells these are; they may come from a transplant donor.

This clonotype was counted many times. The chain has TRBV5-1 and TRBJ1-3; D is unresolved. The CDR3 length is 15 residues. Germline V gene sequence: CDR1 SGHRS, CDR2 YFSETQ. Trimming left V 0 bases short and J 4 bases short, with 11 bases between. CDR3 nucleotides: TGCGCCAGCAGCTTGGAGGGTGCGAACGGAAACACCATATATTTT. Its translation: CASSLEGANGNTIYF.

This clonotype appeared a few times. The V and J genes are TRBV20-1 and TRBJ2-5; TRBD2 is a possible D gene (5 bases). CDR1 is DFQATT, CDR2 SNEGSKA, per germline (reference sequence). V was cut by 7 bases and J by 5 bases, with 17 bases left in between. The CDR3 contains 13 residues. DNA for the CDR3: TGCAGTGTCGCGACCGGACTCTTCGAGACCCAGTACTTC. This gives the protein CSVATGLFETQYF.

This clonotype appeared a few times. The CDR3 here is CASSPSVGQGVIQYF. CDR3 DNA sequence: TGTGCCAGCAGTCCCTCCGTAGGACAGGGTGTGATTCAGTACTTC. The chain carries TRBV12-3 or TRBV12-4 and TRBJ2-4; TRBD1 matches at 8 bases. Trimming cost V 5 bases and J 10 bases; bases outside gene matches: 13. The CDR3 runs 15 residues.

This chain joins TRBV12-3 or TRBV12-4 and TRBJ1-1, with D possibly matching TRBD1 (5 bases). The CDR3 is 11 residues long. V was shortened by 3 bases and J by 11 bases, with 10 bases between the two germline ends. The CDR3 is CASSLGLRAFF. In DNA form, the CDR3 reads TGTGCCAGCAGTTTGGGGCTTCGCGCTTTCTTT.

The chain is built from TRBV2 and TRBJ2-5; D remains unclear. V lost 3 bases, J lost 2 bases, and 7 bases lay in between. Germline V lookup: CDR1 SNHLY, CDR2 FYNNEI. The CDR3 sequence is 13 residues long. The CDR3 reads CASSESRQETQYF. The CDR3 DNA follows: TGTGCCAGCAGTGAGTCACGTCAAGAGACCCAGTACTTC.

This clonotype showed up just a few times. The chain recombines TRBV6-1 with TRBJ2-3, with D perhaps matching TRBD2 (6 bases). Trimming pared 6 bases from V and 5 bases from J, leaving 12 bases between. CDR1 MNHNS and CDR2 SASEGT come from the germline V gene. The CDR3 extends over 13 amino acids. CDR3 sequence (DNA): TGTGCCAGCAGCAGGTCCGGGAGAGATACGCAGTATTTT. It yields the protein CASSRSGRDTQYF.

This clonotype showed up just a few times. The rearrangement uses TRBV3-1 and TRBJ1-5; D is possibly TRBD1 (6 bases). V was pared by 7 bases and J by 5 bases, with 15 bases between. The germline V gene has CDR1 LGHDT and CDR2 YNNKEL (reference sequence). The CDR3 consists of 14 residues. The DNA of the CDR3 is TGTGCCAGCAAGGGAGGGGAGGGGGATCAGCCCCAGCATTTT. Its translation: CASKGGEGDQPQHF. The full variable domain, its missing parts supplied by reference TRBV3-1 and TRBJ1-5, is DTAVSQTPKYLVTQMGNDKSIKCEQNLGHDTMYWYKQDSKKFLKIMFSYNNKELIINETVPNRFSPKSPDKAHLNLHINSLELGDSAVYFCASKGGEGDQPQHFGDGTRLSIL.

V usage is TRBV19 and J usage is TRBJ1-2; D gene uncertain. Trimming took 4 bases from V and 4 from J, leaving 13 bases between them. From germline, CDR1 is LNHDA and CDR2 SQIVND (reference sequence). The CDR3 covers 14 residues. The CDR3 loop reads CASSRLEAAYGYTF. In DNA form, the CDR3 reads TGTGCCAGTAGTAGGCTTGAGGCGGCCTATGGCTACACCTTC.

The chain links TRBV5-5 to TRBJ1-2; no clear D gene. The V and J ends lost 0 bases and 4 bases respectively, with 10 bases between them. CDR3 length: 14 amino acids. CDR1 and CDR2 from the germline V gene are SGHKS and YYEKEE (reference sequence). The CDR3 nucleotides read TGTGCCAGCAGCTTGGACCCCCGGGGCTATGGCTACACCTTC. Translating it yields CASSLDPRGYGYTF.

The V and J genes are TRBV7-9 and TRBJ1-3; 10 bases match TRBD1. This CDR3 is built from 17 residues. After removal of 2 bases from V and 1 base from J, the junction contained 5 bases not matched to a gene. Germline V gene data show CDR1 as SEHNR and CDR2 as FQNEAQ (reference sequence). CDR3 in DNA: TGTGCCAGCAGCTTAAGGCGACAGGGGGCGTCTGGAAACACCATATATTTT. It encodes CASSLRRQGASGNTIYF.

This clonotype was recorded a few times. The rearrangement uses TRBV6-2 or TRBV6-3 and TRBJ1-6, with D possibly matching TRBD1 (6 bases). V lost 6 bases to trimming and J lost 7 bases, with 16 bases between them. Germline CDR1 and CDR2: MNHEY and SVGEGT. The CDR3 has 15 amino acids. The CDR3 reads CASRVNRARNSPLHF. CDR3 nucleotide sequence: TGTGCCAGCAGAGTTAACAGGGCTCGCAATTCACCCCTCCACTTT.

This clonotype was seen a handful of times. This chain connects TRBV7-9 to TRBJ2-3, with TRBD1 identical over 9 bases. The V gene end was trimmed by 5 bases and the J gene end by 2 bases; junction bases not matched to a gene: 8. This CDR3 region has 16 residues. In germline, CDR1 is SEHNR, CDR2 FQNEAQ (reference sequence). The CDR3 reads CASSPRQGENTDTQYF. In DNA form, the CDR3 reads TGTGCCAGCAGCCCCCGACAGGGGGAAAACACAGATACGCAGTATTTT.

The gene calls are TRBV18 and TRBJ1-6; the match to TRBD1 covers 7 bases. Losses at the gene ends were 3 bases for V and 10 bases for J; bases not matched to a gene: 9. The CDR3 length is 15 residues. Germline V gene sequence: CDR1 KGHSH, CDR2 LQKENI. The CDR3 loop reads CASSPRDSSNSPLHF. As DNA, the CDR3 is TGTGCCAGCTCACCGCGGGACAGTTCAAACTCACCCCTCCACTTT.